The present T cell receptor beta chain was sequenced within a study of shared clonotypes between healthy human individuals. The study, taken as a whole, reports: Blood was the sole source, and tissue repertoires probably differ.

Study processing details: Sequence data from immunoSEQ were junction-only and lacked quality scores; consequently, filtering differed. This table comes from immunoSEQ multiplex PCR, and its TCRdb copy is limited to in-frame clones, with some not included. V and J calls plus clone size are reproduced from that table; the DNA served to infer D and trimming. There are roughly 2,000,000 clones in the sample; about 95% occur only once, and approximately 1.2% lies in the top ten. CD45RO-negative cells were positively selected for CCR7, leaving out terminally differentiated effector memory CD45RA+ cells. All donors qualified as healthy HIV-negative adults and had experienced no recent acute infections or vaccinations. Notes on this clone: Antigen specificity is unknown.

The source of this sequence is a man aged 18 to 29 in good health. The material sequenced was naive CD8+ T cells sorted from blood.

CDR3 residues: CASSAPPRREQFF. The CDR3 DNA is TGTGCCAGCAGCGCCCCCCCCCGGAGGGAGCAGTTCTTC. This chain connects TRBV9 to TRBJ2-1, with D perhaps TRBD2 (5 bases). Germline V gene lookup returns CDR1 SGDLS and CDR2 YYNGEE. The length of the CDR3 is 13 residues. The ends were cut back, 3 bases at V and 10 bases at J, with 14 bases in the middle.